This entry lists 24 T cell receptor beta chains sequenced from one sample in a study of OX40 agonist ivuxolimab in advanced cancers. Using immunoSEQ multiplex PCR, the repertoire was profiled, and TCRdb retains in-frame clones only, with some absent. Of roughly 100,000 clones in the sample, 86% were seen once. The sequencing used CD4+ or CD8+ T cells sorted from blood, collected in a trial of the OX40 agonist ivuxolimab. These receptors were collected from an adult with an advanced solid tumor such as melanoma, head and neck, liver or kidney cancer.

The V call is TRBV7-9, the J call TRBJ2-1; 7 bases match TRBD2. The CDR3 runs to 13 residues. The J segment lost 13 bases and the V segment lost 5 bases, leaving 11 bases of the junction unmatched. In germline, CDR1 is SEHNR, CDR2 FQNEAQ (reference sequence). The DNA for the CDR3 is TGTGCCAGCAGCCCGGGGACTACCACGTCACAGTTCTTC. Translating it yields CASSPGTTTSQFF.

This clone was observed a few times. The V gene is TRBV19, the J gene TRBJ2-7, with 8 bases aligning to TRBD2. The CDR3 loop spans 14 amino acids. The trim removed 10 bases at V and 4 bases at J, leaving 12 bases unmatched. Germline V gives CDR1 LNHDA, CDR2 SQIVND (reference sequence). The CDR3: CATATGTSRYEQYF. The CDR3 coding sequence is TGTGCCACCGCGACCGGGACTAGTCGGTACGAGCAGTACTTC.

This clone was seen more than once but under ten times. The rearrangement uses TRBV5-4 and TRBJ2-7, with no clear D. Germline V lookup: CDR1 SGHNT, CDR2 YYREEE (reference sequence). Trimming removed 1 base at V and 8 bases at J, with 10 bases between. This CDR3 comprises 12 residues. CDR3 sequence reads: CASSLRSRKQYF. In nucleotides, the CDR3 is TGTGCCAGCAGCTTGAGATCCCGTAAGCAGTACTTC. The full variable domain, with the rest looked up from reference TRBV5-4 and TRBJ2-7, is ETGVTQSPTHLIKTRGQQVTLRCSSQSGHNTVSWYQQALGQGPQFIFQYYREEENGRGNFPPRFSGLQFPNYSSELNVNALELDDSALYLCASSLRSRKQYFGPGTRLTVT.

V gene TRBV6-5 combines with J gene TRBJ1-1; a possible D gene is TRBD1 (5 bases). V was trimmed by 2 bases and J by 1 base, leaving 11 bases between them. This CDR3 has 15 residues. Germline V gene data show CDR1 as MNHEY and CDR2 as SVGAGI. The CDR3 DNA is TGTGCCAGCAGTTACGGGGGGAGCCAGAACACTGAAGCTTTCTTT. It specifies CASSYGGSQNTEAFF.

This clone was observed a few times. The chain employs TRBV18 and TRBJ1-2, with D unresolved. Looked up from germline, CDR1 is KGHSH and CDR2 is LQKENI. The CDR3 has 14 residues. Trimming cost V 0 bases and J 8 bases, with 13 bases left between them. Here the CDR3 reads CASSPPSDSRGYTF. As DNA, the CDR3 is TGTGCCAGCTCACCACCGTCGGATTCGCGGGGCTACACCTTC. Full variable domain (outside the CDR3, taken from reference TRBV18 and TRBJ1-2): NAGVMQNPRHLVRRRGQEARLRCSPMKGHSHVYWYRQLPEEGLKFMVYLQKENIIDESGMPKERFSAEFPKEGPSILRIQQVVRGDSAAYFCASSPPSDSRGYTFGSGTRLTVV.

The V call is TRBV19, the J call TRBJ2-2; a possible D gene is TRBD1 (7 bases). Per germline, CDR1 LNHDA and CDR2 SQIVND (reference sequence). The CDR3 has 14 amino acids. The CDR3 region is CASRRGRIAGELFF. The CDR3 DNA reads TGTGCGTCCCGGAGGGGGCGCATCGCCGGGGAGCTGTTTTTT.

V and J are TRBV18 and TRBJ2-7; either TRBD1 or TRBD2 may fit D (5 bases each). Germline V gives CDR1 KGHSH, CDR2 LQKENI. The V end lost 1 base, the J end lost 2 bases, and 9 bases lay between the germline ends. The CDR3 spans 14 residues. DNA for the CDR3: TGTGCCAGCTCACCACAGGGACCGACCTACGAGCAGTACTTC. Protein sequence: CASSPQGPTYEQYF. The whole variable domain, remainder taken from reference TRBV18 and TRBJ2-7, is NAGVMQNPRHLVRRRGQEARLRCSPMKGHSHVYWYRQLPEEGLKFMVYLQKENIIDESGMPKERFSAEFPKEGPSILRIQQVVRGDSAAYFCASSPQGPTYEQYFGPGTRLTVT.

This chain uses TRBV6-1 with TRBJ1-2; D is perhaps TRBD1 (6 bases). The CDR3 is 11 residues long. Germline values: CDR1 MNHNS, CDR2 SASEGT. The V end was cut by 7 bases, the J end by 7 bases, with 10 bases between. CDR3 sequence (DNA): TGTGCCAGCAACAACAGGGCTGGCTACACCTTC. Its translation: CASNNRAGYTF.

This chain uses TRBV30 with TRBJ2-5, with no clear D. CDR3 length: 12 residues. V was cut by 4 bases and J by 5 bases, with 11 bases left in between. Germline assignment: CDR1 GTSNPN and CDR2 SVGIG (reference sequence). CDR3 DNA sequence: TGTGCCTGGACCTATTCAATGGAGACCCAGTACTTC. As protein: CAWTYSMETQYF. The full variable domain, rest sourced from reference TRBV30 and TRBJ2-5, is SQTIHQWPATLVQPVGSPLSLECTVEGTSNPNLYWYRQAAGRGLQLLFYSVGIGQISSEVPQNLSASRPQDRQFILSSKKLLLSDSGFYLCAWTYSMETQYFGPGTRLLVL.

This clone has only a few counts. The sample contains more than one DNA sequence encoding this CDR3. The rearrangement uses TRBV10-3 and TRBJ1-1; D call uncertain. V lost 7 bases and J lost 1, with 10 bases in between. Germline assignment: CDR1 ENHRY and CDR2 SYGVKD. This CDR3 spans 13 amino acids. DNA of the CDR3: TGTGCCATCAAGGAGCGGGGGAACACTGAAGCTTTCTTT. Its protein is CAIKERGNTEAFF.

This clone is a singleton in its sample. The chain carries TRBV11-2 and TRBJ1-2; no clear D. CDR1 is SGHAT, CDR2 FQNNGV, per germline. The CDR3 is 12 amino acids. V dropped 5 bases and J dropped 1 base, with 5 bases sitting between them. Here the CDR3 reads CASSPDNYGYTF. In DNA, the CDR3 is TGTGCCAGCAGCCCAGATAACTATGGCTACACCTTC. Full variable domain (rest looked up from reference TRBV11-2 and TRBJ1-2): EAGVAQSPRYKIIEKRQSVAFWCNPISGHATLYWYQQILGQGPKLLIQFQNNGVVDDSQLPKDRFSAERLKGVDSTLKIQPAKLEDSAVYLCASSPDNYGYTFGSGTRLTVV.

The chain uses TRBV4-3 and TRBJ1-1, with a weak D call TRBD1 (5 bases). The ends were cut back, 0 bases at V and 5 bases at J, with 13 bases in the middle. The CDR3 extends over 15 amino acids. Germline V gene lookup returns CDR1 LGHNA and CDR2 YSLEER. CDR3 DNA: TGCGCCAGCAGCCAAGATCGGGGGGGGTGGACTGAAGCTTTCTTT. The encoded protein is CASSQDRGGWTEAFF.

V is TRBV29-1 and J is TRBJ1-2; D gene uncertain. This CDR3 comprises 13 residues. Germline V gene data show CDR1 as SQVTM and CDR2 as ANQGSEA. Trimming removed 2 bases at V and 6 bases at J, with 13 bases between. This CDR3 is CSVETTPADGYTF. In DNA form, the CDR3 reads TGCAGCGTTGAAACGACCCCGGCGGATGGCTACACCTTC.

Comment on this clone: A read error is possible here, since a much larger clone lies one base away. The chain carries TRBV30 and TRBJ1-1; D is undetermined. V was clipped by 5 bases and J by 0 bases, with 19 bases between them. Germline V gene sequence: CDR1 GTSNPN, CDR2 SVGIG (reference sequence). The CDR3 runs 16 residues. The CDR3 DNA is TGTGCCTGGGGTGGGAGGAGCAGTCTACTGAACACTGAAGCTTTCTTT. Translating it yields CAWGGRSSLLNTEAFF. Full variable domain (outside the CDR3, taken from reference TRBV30 and TRBJ1-1): SQTIHQWPATLVQPVGSPLSLECTVEGTSNPNLYWYRQAAGRGLQLLFYSVGIGQISSEVPQNLSASRPQDRQFILSSKKLLLSDSGFYLCAWGGRSSLLNTEAFFGQGTRLTVV.

The chain uses TRBV6-5 and TRBJ2-2; TRBD1 is a possible D gene (6 bases). The ends were cut back, 2 bases at V and 1 base at J, with 11 bases in the middle. Germline loops: CDR1 MNHEY, CDR2 SVGAGI. This CDR3 has 16 residues. CDR3 DNA: TGTGCCAGCAGTTACCTCAAGACAGGGAACACCGGGGAGCTGTTTTTT. It specifies CASSYLKTGNTGELFF.

V usage is TRBV19 and J usage is TRBJ2-7; 7 positions match TRBD2. The CDR3 is 13 residues long. V shed 5 bases, J shed 6 bases, and the junction held 7 bases outside the gene matches. Germline lookup yields CDR1 LNHDA and CDR2 SQIVND (reference sequence). CDR3 nucleotide sequence: TGTGCCAGTAGTTACGCGGGGGAGGGCGAGCAGTACTTC. Translating it yields CASSYAGEGEQYF.

The chain employs TRBV7-8 and TRBJ1-1, with D perhaps TRBD1 (6 bases). The V end lost 5 bases, the J end lost 3 bases, and 16 bases lay between the germline ends. This CDR3 contains 15 residues. Germline CDR1 and CDR2: SGHVS and FQNEAQ. CDR3 amino acids: CASSDRLRPDTEAFF. In DNA, the CDR3 is TGTGCCAGCAGCGACAGGTTACGACCGGACACTGAAGCTTTCTTT.

The chain is built from TRBV30 and TRBJ2-3; D unresolved. Germline-derived CDR1 and CDR2 are GTSNPN and SVGIG (reference sequence). The V gene lost 3 bases and the J gene lost 5 bases, with 9 bases spanning the gap. The CDR3 has 12 amino acids. The CDR3: CAWSQGGDTQYF. CDR3 in DNA: TGTGCCTGGAGCCAAGGTGGAGATACGCAGTATTTT.

The CDR3 DNA reads as TGTGCCAGCAGCAGGGGCCCTAACTATGGCTACACCTTC. It yields the protein CASSRGPNYGYTF. The chain uses TRBV6-1 and TRBJ1-2, with D perhaps matching TRBD1 (6 bases). V was trimmed by 6 bases and J by 0 bases, leaving 8 bases between them. This CDR3 is 13 amino acids long. Germline V lookup: CDR1 MNHNS, CDR2 SASEGT.

A remark on this clone: The sample has other DNA sequences that encode this CDR3 too. The chain joins TRBV18 to TRBJ1-2, with D unclear. Germline V gene data show CDR1 as KGHSH and CDR2 as LQKENI. This CDR3 has 11 amino acids. The germline V and J ends were trimmed by 3 bases and 1 base, with 0 bases remaining between them. CDR3 bases: TGTGCCAGCTCACCTAACTATGGCTACACCTTC. Protein: CASSPNYGYTF.

This rearrangement joins TRBV18 to TRBJ2-2, with D hard to call. Per the germline V gene, CDR1 is KGHSH and CDR2 is LQKENI. V lost 4 bases to trimming and J lost 1 base, with 10 bases between them. CDR3 length: 15 amino acids. CDR3 sequence reads: CASSRPDGNTGELFF. Written as DNA, the CDR3 is TGTGCCAGCTCACGCCCGGACGGGAACACCGGGGAGCTGTTTTTT.

The J gene is TRBJ2-5, the V gene TRBV7-8; 9 positions match TRBD1. This CDR3 contains 17 residues. From germline, CDR1 is SGHVS and CDR2 FQNEAQ. V trimming: 4 bases; J trimming: 6 bases; junction bases outside the gene matches: 15. The DNA of the CDR3 is TGTGCCAGCAGCTCACATAGGGGGACAGGGAAGAAGCAGACCCAGTACTTC. This encodes CASSSHRGTGKKQTQYF.

The chain uses TRBV14 and TRBJ2-3, with D uncertain. The CDR3 sequence is 13 residues long. V was cut by 2 bases and J by 2 bases, with 5 bases left in between. Germline CDR1 reads SGHDN; CDR2 reads FVKESK. CDR3 coding DNA: TGTGCCAGCAGCCAACCTTCCACAGATACGCAGTATTTT. Translation gives CASSQPSTDTQYF.

The chain has TRBV7-3 and TRBJ2-5; 11 nucleotides match TRBD1. CDR3 length: 16 amino acids. Trimming cost V 5 bases and J 5 bases; bases outside gene matches: 10. Germline values: CDR1 SGHTA, CDR2 FQGTGA. The CDR3 nucleotides are TGTGCCAGCAGCCCCGGACAGGGGGCAATTCTGGAGACCCAGTACTTC. Translated: CASSPGQGAILETQYF.